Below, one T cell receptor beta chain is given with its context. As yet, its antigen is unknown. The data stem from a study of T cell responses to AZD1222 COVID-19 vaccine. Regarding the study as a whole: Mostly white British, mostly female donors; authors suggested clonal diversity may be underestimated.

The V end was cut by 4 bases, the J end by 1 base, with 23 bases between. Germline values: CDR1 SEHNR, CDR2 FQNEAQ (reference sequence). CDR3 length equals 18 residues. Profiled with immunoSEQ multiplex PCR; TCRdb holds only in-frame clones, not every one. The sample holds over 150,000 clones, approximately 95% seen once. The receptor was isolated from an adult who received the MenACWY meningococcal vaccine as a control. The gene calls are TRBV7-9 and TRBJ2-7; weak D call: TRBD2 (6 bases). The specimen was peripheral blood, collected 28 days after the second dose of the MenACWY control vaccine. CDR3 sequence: CASSYKPGDPKFSYEQYF. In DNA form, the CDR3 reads TGTGCCAGCAGCTATAAGCCGGGAGACCCTAAATTTTCCTACGAGCAGTACTTC.